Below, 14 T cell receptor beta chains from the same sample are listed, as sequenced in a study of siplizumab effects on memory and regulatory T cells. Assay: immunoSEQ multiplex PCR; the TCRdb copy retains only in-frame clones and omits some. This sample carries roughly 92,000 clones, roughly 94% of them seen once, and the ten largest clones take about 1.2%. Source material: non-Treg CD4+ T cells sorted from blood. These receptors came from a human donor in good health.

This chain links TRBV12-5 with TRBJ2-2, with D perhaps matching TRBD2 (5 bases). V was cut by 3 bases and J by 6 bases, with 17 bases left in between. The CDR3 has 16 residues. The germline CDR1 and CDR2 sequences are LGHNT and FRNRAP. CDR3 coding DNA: TGTGCTAGTGGTTTTGGGGTGGGTAGCGTCTCCGGGGAGCTGTTTTTT. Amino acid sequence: CASGFGVGSVSGELFF.

CDR3 sequence: CASTQVGGPTYEQYF. CDR3 coding DNA: TGCGCCAGCACCCAAGTGGGAGGGCCCACCTACGAGCAGTACTTC. This sequence joins TRBV5-1 and TRBJ2-7, with 7 bases aligning to TRBD2. V trimming: 6 bases; J trimming: 2 bases; junction bases outside the gene matches: 11. Germline values: CDR1 SGHRS, CDR2 YFSETQ. This CDR3 spans 15 amino acids.

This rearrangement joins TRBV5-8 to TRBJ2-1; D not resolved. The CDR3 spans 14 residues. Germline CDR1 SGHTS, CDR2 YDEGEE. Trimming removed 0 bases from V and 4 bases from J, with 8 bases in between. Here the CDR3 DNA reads TGTGCCAGCAGCTTGGAGGTTGGGTACAATGAGCAGTTCTTC. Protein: CASSLEVGYNEQFF.

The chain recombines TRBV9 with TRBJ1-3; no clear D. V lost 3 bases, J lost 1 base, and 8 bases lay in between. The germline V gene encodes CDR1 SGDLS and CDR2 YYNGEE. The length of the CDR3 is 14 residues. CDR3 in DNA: TGTGCCAGCAGCGAGAGGGAATCTGGAAACACCATATATTTT. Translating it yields CASSERESGNTIYF.

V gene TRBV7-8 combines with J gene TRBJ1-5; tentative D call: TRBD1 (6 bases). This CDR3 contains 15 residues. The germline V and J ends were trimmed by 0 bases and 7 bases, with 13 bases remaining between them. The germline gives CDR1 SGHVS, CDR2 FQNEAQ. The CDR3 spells CASSLATGQGQPQHF. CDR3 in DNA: TGTGCCAGCAGCTTAGCAACAGGGCAGGGACAGCCCCAGCATTTT. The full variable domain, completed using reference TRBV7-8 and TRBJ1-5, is GAGVSQSPRYKVAKRGQDVALRCDPISGHVSLFWYQQALGQGPEFLTYFQNEAQLDKSGLPSDRFFAERPEGSVSTLKIQRTQQEDSAVYLCASSLATGQGQPQHFGDGTRLSIL.

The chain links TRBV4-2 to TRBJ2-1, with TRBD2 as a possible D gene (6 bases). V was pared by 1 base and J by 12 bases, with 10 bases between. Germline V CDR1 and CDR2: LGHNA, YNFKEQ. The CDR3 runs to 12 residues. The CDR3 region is CASSQGEVGQFF. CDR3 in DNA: TGTGCCAGCAGCCAAGGGGAGGTCGGGCAGTTCTTC.

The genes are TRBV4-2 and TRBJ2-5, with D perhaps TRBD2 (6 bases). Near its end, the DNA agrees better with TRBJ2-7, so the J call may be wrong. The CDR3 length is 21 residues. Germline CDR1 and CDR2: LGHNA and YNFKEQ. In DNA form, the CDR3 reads TGTGCCAGCAGCCAAGAAAACATCTGGGAGGCCCCGAAGGTTAGCTCCTACGAGCAGTACTTC. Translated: CASSQENIWEAPKVSSYEQYF.

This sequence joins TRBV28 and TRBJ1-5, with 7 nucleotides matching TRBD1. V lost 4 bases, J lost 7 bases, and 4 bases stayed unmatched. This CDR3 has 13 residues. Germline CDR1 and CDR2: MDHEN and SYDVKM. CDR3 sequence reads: CASSSDRAQPQHF. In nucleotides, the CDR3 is TGTGCCAGCAGTTCCGACAGGGCCCAGCCCCAGCATTTT.

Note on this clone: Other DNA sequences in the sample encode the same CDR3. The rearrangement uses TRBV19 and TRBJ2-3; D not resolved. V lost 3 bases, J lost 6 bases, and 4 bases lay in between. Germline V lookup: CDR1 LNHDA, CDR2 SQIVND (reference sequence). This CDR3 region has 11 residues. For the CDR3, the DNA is TGTGCCAGTAGTATTTTGGATACGCAGTATTTT. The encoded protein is CASSILDTQYF. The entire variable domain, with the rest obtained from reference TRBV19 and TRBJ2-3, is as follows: DGGITQSPKYLFRKEGQNVTLSCEQNLNHDAMYWYRQDPGQGLRLIYYSQIVNDFQKGDIAEGYSVSREKKESFPLTVTSAQKNPTAFYLCASSILDTQYFGPGTRLTVL.

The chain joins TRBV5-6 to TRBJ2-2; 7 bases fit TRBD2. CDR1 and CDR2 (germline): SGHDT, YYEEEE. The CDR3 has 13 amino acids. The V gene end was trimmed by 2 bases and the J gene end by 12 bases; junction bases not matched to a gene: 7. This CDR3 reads CASSFGGREQLFF. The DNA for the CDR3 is TGTGCCAGCAGCTTCGGCGGGAGAGAACAGCTGTTTTTT.

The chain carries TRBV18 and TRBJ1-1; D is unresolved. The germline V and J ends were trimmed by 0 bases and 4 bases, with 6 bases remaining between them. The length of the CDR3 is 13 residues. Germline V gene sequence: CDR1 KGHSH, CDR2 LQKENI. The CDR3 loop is CASSPPGSTEAFF. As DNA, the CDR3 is TGTGCCAGCTCACCACCCGGGTCCACTGAAGCTTTCTTT.

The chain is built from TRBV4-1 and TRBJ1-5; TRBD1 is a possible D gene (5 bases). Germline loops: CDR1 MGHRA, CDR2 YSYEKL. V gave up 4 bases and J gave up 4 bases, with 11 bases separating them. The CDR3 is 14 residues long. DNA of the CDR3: TGCGCCAGCAGCCGGGGACTGTTGAATCAGCCCCAGCATTTT. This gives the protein CASSRGLLNQPQHF.

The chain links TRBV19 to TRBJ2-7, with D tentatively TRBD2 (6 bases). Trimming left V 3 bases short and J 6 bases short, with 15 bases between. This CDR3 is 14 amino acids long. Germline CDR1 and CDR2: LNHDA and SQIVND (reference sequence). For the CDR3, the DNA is TGTGCCAGTAGTATGCAAGCGGGTATGGGCGAGCAGTACTTC. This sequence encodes CASSMQAGMGEQYF. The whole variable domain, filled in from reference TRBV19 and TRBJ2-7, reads DGGITQSPKYLFRKEGQNVTLSCEQNLNHDAMYWYRQDPGQGLRLIYYSQIVNDFQKGDIAEGYSVSREKKESFPLTVTSAQKNPTAFYLCASSMQAGMGEQYFGPGTRLTVT.

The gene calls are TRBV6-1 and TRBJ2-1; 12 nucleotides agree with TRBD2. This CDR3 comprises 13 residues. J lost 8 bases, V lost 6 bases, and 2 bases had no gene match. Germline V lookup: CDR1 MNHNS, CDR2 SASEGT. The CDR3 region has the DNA TGTGCCAGCAGACCTAGCGGGAGGGATGAGCAGTTCTTC. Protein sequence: CASRPSGRDEQFF.